This T cell receptor (beta chain) was observed in a study of CD8+ T cells in alopecia areata. For the study at large: Oral tofacitinib (5 to 10 mg twice daily) was administered to treated patients. Study results and caveats: Across lesional scalp, and particularly alopecia totalis/universalis, clonality surpassed that of normal scalp.

About this clone itself: Its antigen is not known.

In each case, RNA was isolated and then reverse transcribed into cDNA as the sequencing template. Profiled with immunoSEQ multiplex PCR; TCRdb holds only in-frame clones, not every one. In the table there are 140,000 to 150,000 clones, about nine tenths of which are singletons. Specimen: CD8+ T cells sorted from blood, collected at week 0. This clonotype was obtained from a human donor with alopecia areata.

The CDR3 DNA sequence: TGTGCCAGCAGCCCCAAGGGGGGAACATCGAACACTGAAGCTTTCTTT. It is translated as CASSPKGGTSNTEAFF. V and J are TRBV7-9 and TRBJ1-1, with D perhaps TRBD1 (6 bases). CDR3 length equals 16 residues. CDR1 is SEHNR and CDR2 is FQNEAQ in the germline V gene (reference sequence). Trimming shortened V by 5 bases and J by 1 base, and 17 bases separated the two germline ends.